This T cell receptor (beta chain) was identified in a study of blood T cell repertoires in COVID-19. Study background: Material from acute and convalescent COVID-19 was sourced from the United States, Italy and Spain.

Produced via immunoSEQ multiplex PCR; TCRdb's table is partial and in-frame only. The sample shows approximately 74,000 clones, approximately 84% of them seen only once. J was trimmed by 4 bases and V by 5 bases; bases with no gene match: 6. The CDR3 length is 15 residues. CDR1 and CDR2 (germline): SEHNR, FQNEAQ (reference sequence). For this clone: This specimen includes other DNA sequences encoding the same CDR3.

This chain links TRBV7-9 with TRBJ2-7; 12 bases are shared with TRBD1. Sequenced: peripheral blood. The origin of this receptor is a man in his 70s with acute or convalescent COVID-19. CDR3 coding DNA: TGTGCCAGCAGCAGGGGGGACAGGGGGCTGTACGAGCAGTACTTC. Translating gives CASSRGDRGLYEQYF.